Sequencing of this T cell receptor (beta chain) was carried out in a study of patients and donors after allogeneic stem cell transplantation. A single record per CDR3 protein comes from TCRdb applying MiXCR to the RT-PCR reads. This table has 98,000 or so distinct CDR3 sequences, over 30% appearing once. Trimming removed 3 bases at V and 6 bases at J, with 14 bases between. In germline, CDR1 is DFQATT, CDR2 SNEGSKA (reference sequence). The CDR3 has 13 residues. Material for sequencing was blood, either unsorted or a sorted T cell fraction (not recorded which). This chain links TRBV20-1 with TRBJ1-2; no clear D. This sequence originates from a human donor who was either an allogeneic HSCT recipient or a stem cell or donor lymphocyte infusion donor (not recorded which). It is not recorded whose cells these are; they may come from a transplant donor. CDR3 protein: CSARNGRFHGYTF. The CDR3 coding sequence is TGCAGTGCTAGGAACGGGCGGTTCCATGGCTACACCTTC.